This T cell receptor beta chain was captured by sequencing in a study of T cell repertoires in cytomegalovirus infection. TCRdb reprocessed the reads via MiXCR and lists one record per CDR3 protein. The sample has 900,000 to 950,000 distinct CDR3 sequences, approximately 31% seen once. This clonotype has just a few counts. Its specificity is unknown. The starting material was cultured CD8+ T cells from PBMCs, obtained from culture after CMV antigen stimulation. The source of this sequence is a human donor in good health (CMV status not recorded). Some clones in this sample may be carry-over from other donors' samples.

CDR3 protein: CASSFHRNSYEQYV. The CDR3 nucleotides are TGTGCCAGCAGTTTTCACAGGAATTCCTACGAGCAGTACGTC. The chain couples TRBV28 to TRBJ2-7; weak D call: TRBD1 (5 bases). CDR3 size: 14 residues. V shed 3 bases and J shed 1 base, with 10 bases lying between them. Germline V gene data show CDR1 as MDHEN and CDR2 as SYDVKM.